This TCR beta chain derives from a study of T cell changes during pregnancy in multiple sclerosis (dated by TCRdb to about 2019). Turning to the overall study: Changes in the T cell repertoire over the course of pregnancy were examined in this study in women with multiple sclerosis.

In regard to this clone: The specificity of this receptor is unknown. No much larger clonotype is one base removed from it; base qualities were not supplied.

Libraries were prepared through the immunoSEQ multiplex PCR assay. Drawn from immuneACCESS, this table holds only the in-frame rearrangements with V and J called that TCRdb kept. Clones are partly lost; checked studies trace under half to an unresolved V gene and leave the rest unexplained. Recorded for this sample are 30,000 to 50,000 clones; about 94% of them occurred a single time. The ten largest account for 0.3% to 0.4% of the sample. The CDR3 runs 16 amino acids, cysteine and phenylalanine included. Only the CDR3 part of the read is kept: 48 bases, read in frame from the first base. Via the germline V gene, CDR1 is SGHAT and CDR2 FQNNGV. From V the trimming removes 4 bases and from J it removes 2 bases, while the gene matches leave 7 bases of the junction unaccounted for.

Sequenced here: CD4+ T cells from peripheral blood mononuclear cells, sampled after pregnancy. The sequence came from a female donor with multiple sclerosis, enrolled in a pregnancy study. The rearrangement combines TRBV11-2 with TRBJ2-7; 11 middle bases align to TRBD1. The DNA sequence follows: TGTGCCAGCAGCTCACTCCAGGACAGGGGGCCCTACGAGCAGTACTTC. This translates into CASSSLQDRGPYEQYF.